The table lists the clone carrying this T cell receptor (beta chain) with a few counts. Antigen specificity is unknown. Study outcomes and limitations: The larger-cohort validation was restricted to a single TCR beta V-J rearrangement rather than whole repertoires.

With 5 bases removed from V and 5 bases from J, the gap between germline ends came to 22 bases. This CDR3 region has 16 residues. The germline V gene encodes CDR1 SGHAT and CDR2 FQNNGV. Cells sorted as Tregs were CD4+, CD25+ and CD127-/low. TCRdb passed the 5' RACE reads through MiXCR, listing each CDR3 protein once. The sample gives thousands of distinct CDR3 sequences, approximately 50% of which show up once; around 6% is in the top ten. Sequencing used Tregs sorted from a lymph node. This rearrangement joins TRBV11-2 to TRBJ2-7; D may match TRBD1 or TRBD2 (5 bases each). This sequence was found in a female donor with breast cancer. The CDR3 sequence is CASSPWGSRGLHEQYF. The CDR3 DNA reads TGTGCCAGCAGCCCCTGGGGGAGTCGTGGGCTACACGAGCAGTACTTC.